The clone carrying this TCR beta chain was recorded only once. Antigen unknown. V was cut by 2 bases and J by 3 bases, with 13 bases left in between. CDR1 is MDHEN, CDR2 SYDVKM, per germline. The CDR3 runs 15 residues. The sample belongs to a study of cytomegalovirus exposure and HLA in healthy donors. Findings and caveats of the study: Cytomegalovirus status, reportedly, was diagnosed with high specificity and sensitivity by the classifier.

PCR employed 60 Vbeta and 13 Jbeta primers. Sequencing was performed with immunoSEQ multiplex PCR; in TCRdb, only in-frame clones are kept and a portion is missing. The data contain more than 95,000 clones, 65% to 80% of them singletons. Sequenced input: PBMCs. The receptor was isolated from a male donor in good health and CMV-seronegative. The genes are TRBV28 and TRBJ1-2; perhaps TRBD1 as D (6 bases). The chain's CDR3 is CASSLGQGRDYGYTF. As DNA, the CDR3 is TGTGCCAGCAGTTTAGGGCAGGGGCGCGACTATGGCTACACCTTC.